What follows is one T cell receptor beta chain and its context. The sample originates from a study of T cell responses to AZD1222 COVID-19 vaccine. Looking at the study overall: Some second doses came at about 4 weeks and others at about 12 weeks; these were pooled.

V lost 5 bases and J lost 10, with 14 bases in between. The germline gives CDR1 LNHDA, CDR2 SQIVND (reference sequence). CDR3 length: 12 amino acids. Sequencing was performed with immunoSEQ multiplex PCR; in TCRdb, only in-frame clones are kept and a portion is missing. The data show tens of thousands of clones, over 75% seen once. The sequenced sample was peripheral blood, obtained on day 0 of AZD1222 vaccination. The TCR comes from an adult in good health. This chain joins TRBV19 and TRBJ1-2; D is uncertain. The CDR3 is CASSVRGLDYTF. For the CDR3, the DNA is TGTGCCAGTAGTGTTCGGGGATTAGACTACACCTTC.